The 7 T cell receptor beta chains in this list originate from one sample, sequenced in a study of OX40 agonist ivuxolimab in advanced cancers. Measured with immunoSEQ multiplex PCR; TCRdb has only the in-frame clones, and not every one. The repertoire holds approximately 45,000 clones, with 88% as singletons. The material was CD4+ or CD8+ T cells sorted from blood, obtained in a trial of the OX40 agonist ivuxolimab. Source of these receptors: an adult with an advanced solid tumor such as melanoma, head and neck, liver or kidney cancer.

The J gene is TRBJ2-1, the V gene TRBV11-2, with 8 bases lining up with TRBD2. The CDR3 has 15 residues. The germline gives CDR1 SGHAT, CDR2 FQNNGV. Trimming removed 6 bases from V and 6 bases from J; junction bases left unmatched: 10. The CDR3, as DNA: TGTGCCAGCAGGGGGCTAGCGGGTAATTTCAATGAGCAGTTCTTC. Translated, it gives CASRGLAGNFNEQFF.

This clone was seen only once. The CDR3 is CASSESSPGTARHTEAFF. CDR3 DNA sequence: TGTGCCAGCAGTGAATCGAGCCCCGGGACAGCGAGACACACTGAAGCTTTCTTT. The chain couples TRBV25-1 to TRBJ1-1; 7 nucleotides line up with TRBD1. The germline gives CDR1 MGHDK, CDR2 SYGVNS. The CDR3 runs 18 residues. V dropped 1 base and J dropped 3; count of bases not matched to a gene: 14.

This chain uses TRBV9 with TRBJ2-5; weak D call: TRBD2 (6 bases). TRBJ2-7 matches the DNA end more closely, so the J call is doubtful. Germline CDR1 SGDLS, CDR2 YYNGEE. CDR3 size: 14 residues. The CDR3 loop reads CASSSGTHSYEQYF. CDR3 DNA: TGTGCCAGCAGCTCCGGGACTCACTCCTACGAGCAGTACTTC.

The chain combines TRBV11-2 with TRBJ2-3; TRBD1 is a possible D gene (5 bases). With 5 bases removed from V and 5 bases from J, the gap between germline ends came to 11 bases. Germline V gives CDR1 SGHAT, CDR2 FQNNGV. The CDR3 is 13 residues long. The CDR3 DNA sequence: TGTGCCAGCAGCCAGGGTAGCCTAGATACGCAGTATTTT. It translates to CASSQGSLDTQYF. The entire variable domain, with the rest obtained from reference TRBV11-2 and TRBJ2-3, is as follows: EAGVAQSPRYKIIEKRQSVAFWCNPISGHATLYWYQQILGQGPKLLIQFQNNGVVDDSQLPKDRFSAERLKGVDSTLKIQPAKLEDSAVYLCASSQGSLDTQYFGPGTRLTVL.

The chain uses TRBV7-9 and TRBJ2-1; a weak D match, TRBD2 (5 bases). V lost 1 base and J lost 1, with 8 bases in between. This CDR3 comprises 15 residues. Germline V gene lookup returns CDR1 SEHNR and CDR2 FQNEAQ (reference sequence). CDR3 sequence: CASSLGTGSYNEQFF. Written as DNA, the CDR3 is TGTGCCAGCAGCTTAGGAACGGGATCCTACAATGAGCAGTTCTTC. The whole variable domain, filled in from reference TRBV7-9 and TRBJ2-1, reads DTGVSQNPRHKITKRGQNVTFRCDPISEHNRLYWYRQTLGQGPEFLTYFQNEAQLEKSRLLSDRFSAERPKGSFSTLEIQRTEQGDSAMYLCASSLGTGSYNEQFFGPGTRLTVL.

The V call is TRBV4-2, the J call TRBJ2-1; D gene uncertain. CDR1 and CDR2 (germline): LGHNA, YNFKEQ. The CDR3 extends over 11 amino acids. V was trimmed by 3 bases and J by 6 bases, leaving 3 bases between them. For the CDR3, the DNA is TGTGCCAGCAGCCAGCTCAATGAGCAGTTCTTC. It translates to CASSQLNEQFF.

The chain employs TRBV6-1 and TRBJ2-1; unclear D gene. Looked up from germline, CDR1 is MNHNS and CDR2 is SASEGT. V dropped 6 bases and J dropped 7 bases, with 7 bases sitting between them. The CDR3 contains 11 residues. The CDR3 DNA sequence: TGTGCCAGCAGGGTGAGAAATGAGCAGTTCTTC. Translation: CASRVRNEQFF.